This is a list of T cell receptor beta chains from one sample in a study of response to subunit inactivated influenza vaccine. TCRdb processed the RT-PCR reads anew with MiXCR; each CDR3 protein has one entry. This sample has 400,000 to 550,000 distinct CDR3 sequences, with 25% found just once. Sequenced material: CD4+ T cells sorted from PBMCs, taken more than 4 days after vaccination. These receptors originate from a man in his forties or fifties who received an inactivated influenza vaccine. The CDR3 runs from the conserved cysteine through the conserved F or W. The D gene is left open where the match is weak. Expanded clones get a size class; other rows say once, few or many, or leave the size out.

D	V	size	J	length	DNA	CDR3
-	TRBV5-1	-	TRBJ1-6	16	TGCGCCAGCAGCTTTTGGGGGATTGGAACTAATTCACCCCTCCACTTT	CASSFWGIGTNSPLHF
-	TRBV19	-	TRBJ1-2	13	TGTGCCAGTAGTATAGATTGGCTGGGTGGCTACACCTTC	CASSIDWLGGYTF
TRBD1	TRBV7-8	few	TRBJ2-5	16	TGTGCCAGCAGCCCCGATCCGACAGGGAGACAAGAGACCCAGTACTTC	CASSPDPTGRQETQYF
-	TRBV9	-	TRBJ2-7	9	TGTGCCACAGAACACGAGCAGTACTTC	CATEHEQYF
-	TRBV12-3/TRBV12-4	few	TRBJ2-2	14	TGTGCCAGCAGTTTAGCGGGGCGCACCGGGGAGCTGTTTTTT	CASSLAGRTGELFF
-	TRBV5-1	many	TRBJ1-5	13	TGCGCCAGCAGCTTGGGTCAGCGTCAGCCCCAGCATTTT	CASSLGQRQPQHF
-	TRBV19	few	TRBJ2-3	11	TGTGCCAGTAGTATCTTCGGAACGCAGTATTTT	CASSIFGTQYF
-	TRBV7-9	few	TRBJ2-7	14	TGTGCCAGCAGCTTTGCGGAAGCTGGTTACGAGCAGTACTTC	CASSFAEAGYEQYF
-	TRBV10-3	-	TRBJ2-6	13	TGTGCCAACGCCCCTTCTGGGGCCAACGTCCTGACTTTC	CANAPSGANVLTF
-	TRBV20-1	-	TRBJ2-5	16	TGCAGTGCTAGAGATAGCAGGGGACAATGGGGCGAGACCCAGTACTTC	CSARDSRGQWGETQYF
-	TRBV3-1	many	TRBJ2-5	16	TGTGCCAGCAGCCAAAACTCCCGGCTTTCGACAGAGACCCAGTACTTC	CASSQNSRLSTETQYF
-	TRBV12-3/TRBV12-4	few	TRBJ2-2	15	TGTGCCAGCAGCCCCAGTGAGGGAAACACCGGGGAGCTGTTTTTT	CASSPSEGNTGELFF
-	TRBV7-2	-	TRBJ1-2	14	TGTGCCAGCATCCCAGGACAGTTAAACTATGGCTACACCTTC	CASIPGQLNYGYTF
TRBD2	TRBV5-8	-	TRBJ2-1	15	TGTGCCAGCAGCTTAGCGGGACTAGCGTTGAATGAGCAGTTCTTC	CASSLAGLALNEQFF
TRBD1	TRBV6-2/TRBV6-3	few	TRBJ2-7	16	TGTGCCAGCAGTTACAGGCCGGGACAGAGCTCCTACGAGCAGTACTTC	CASSYRPGQSSYEQYF
-	TRBV28	few	TRBJ2-4	13	TGTGCCAGTGCTCTTTCGCCCAAAAACATTCAGTACTTC	CASALSPKNIQYF
-	TRBV5-5	-	TRBJ1-5	14	TGTGCCAGCCGGCCCCGGCCGGGCGATCAGCCCCAGCATTTT	CASRPRPGDQPQHF
-	TRBV7-2	many	TRBJ2-1	15	TGTGCCAGCAGCCCCGGGTTTGGGCGGGCCCGTGAGCAGTTCTTC	CASSPGFGRAREQFF
-	TRBV19	-	TRBJ2-1	13	TGTGCCAGTAGTATAGGCGGGAACAATGAGCAGTTCTTC	CASSIGGNNEQFF
-	TRBV11-2	-	TRBJ2-7	14	TGTGCCAGCAGCTTAGATATTGGGCAGGGCGAGCAGTACTTC	CASSLDIGQGEQYF
TRBD2	TRBV7-2	-	TRBJ2-3	18	TGTGCCAGCAGCTTAGCGGGGACTAGCGGGAGGGGCACAGATACGCAGTATTTT	CASSLAGTSGRGTDTQYF
TRBD2	TRBV20-1	-	TRBJ2-1	14	TGCAGTGCTAGCGGGGGGGCGCCGCACAATGAGCAGTTCTTC	CSASGGAPHNEQFF
-	TRBV18	-	TRBJ2-7	14	TGTGCCAGCTCTGGCGGGGTTGGAGCCTACGAGCAGTACTTC	CASSGGVGAYEQYF
TRBD1	TRBV12-3/TRBV12-4	few	TRBJ1-5	15	TGTGCCAGCAGCCGGACAGGCGACTACTATCAGCCCCAGCATTTT	CASSRTGDYYQPQHF
TRBD1	TRBV10-3	-	TRBJ2-5	13	TGTGCCATCAGCGGACAGGGCCGAGAGACCCAGTACTTC	CAISGQGRETQYF
-	TRBV10-1	-	TRBJ1-3	16	TGCGCCAGCAGTGATAGTGGACAGAAGACTGGAAACACCATATATTTT	CASSDSGQKTGNTIYF
-	TRBV5-1	few	TRBJ2-2	15	TGCGCCAGCAGCTTGTTAGCACAGGACACCGGGGAGCTGTTTTTT	CASSLLAQDTGELFF